This T cell receptor (beta chain) was obtained from a study of shared clonotypes between healthy human individuals. The wider study: The composition of the donors was a couple of women and three men aged 18 to 49.

In replicate PCRs of sorted subsets, approximately 190 ng DNA, roughly 31,000 T cell genomes, was used. Methods used by the authors: ImmunoSEQ junction-only sequences lacked quality scores, so their filtering differed. Clones were sequenced by immunoSEQ multiplex PCR, and TCRdb holds only the in-frame ones, with some missing. V, J and clone size were drawn from that table, and D and trimming were deduced from the DNA. Of fewer than 1 million clones in the sample, around 96% are singletons; the top ten hold less than 0.25%. Positively selected for CCR7, the CD45RO-negative cells used as naive CD8 cells excluded terminally differentiated effector memory CD45RA+ cells. The germline CDR1 and CDR2 sequences are SNHLY and FYNNEI. V lost 3 bases, J lost 8 bases, and 8 bases lay in between. The CDR3 extends over 12 amino acids.

Sample: naive CD8+ T cells sorted from blood. The clonotype was recovered from a man between 25 and 39 years old in good health. This chain uses TRBV2 with TRBJ1-5; D ambiguous. The CDR3 here is CASSEIEEPQHF. In DNA, the CDR3 is TGTGCCAGCAGTGAGATCGAGGAGCCCCAGCATTTT.